Below, 23 T cell receptor beta chains from the same sample are listed, as sequenced in a study of cytomegalovirus exposure and HLA in healthy donors. The PCR employed 60 Vbeta primers together with 13 Jbeta primers. The repertoire was sequenced with immunoSEQ multiplex PCR; TCRdb's copy has only in-frame clones and lacks some. The table has 150,000 to 200,000 clones, nearly 70% seen once. The sample taken for sequencing was PBMCs. These receptors originate from a man aged 25-45 years in good health and CMV-seropositive.

This sequence joins TRBV9 and TRBJ1-3; a possible D gene is TRBD1 (6 bases). V lost 3 bases and J lost 0, with 13 bases in between. The CDR3 loop spans 16 amino acids. The germline V gene encodes CDR1 SGDLS and CDR2 YYNGEE. Here the CDR3 DNA reads TGTGCCAGCAGCGCATCGACAGGCTACTCTGGAAACACCATATATTTT. Amino acids: CASSASTGYSGNTIYF.

This sequence joins TRBV30 and TRBJ2-5, with D tentatively TRBD1 (6 bases). V lost 0 bases and J 5 bases, leaving 16 bases between the germline ends. The CDR3 extends over 15 amino acids. Germline V CDR1 and CDR2: GTSNPN, SVGIG (reference sequence). DNA for the CDR3: TGTGCCTGGAGTGTAGCAGGGACACCGGGGGAGACCCAGTACTTC. Translating it yields CAWSVAGTPGETQYF.

The rearrangement links TRBV4-1 to TRBJ2-3, with 13 bases that match TRBD2. CDR3 length equals 20 residues. Losses at the gene ends were 2 bases for V and 6 bases for J; bases not matched to a gene: 17. CDR1 and CDR2 (germline): MGHRA, YSYEKL. CDR3 DNA: TGCGCCAGCAGCCAACTAATCGCGACTAGCGGGAGGAATGGTGGGGATACGCAGTATTTT. Translation gives CASSQLIATSGRNGGDTQYF.

This rearrangement joins TRBV5-1 to TRBJ2-3, with 9 bases fitting TRBD2. The J segment lost 6 bases and the V segment lost 0 bases, leaving 8 bases of the junction unmatched. CDR3 length: 16 residues. CDR1 is SGHRS and CDR2 is YFSETQ in the germline V gene. This CDR3 reads CASSLDGGRAFDTQYF. The CDR3 DNA follows: TGCGCCAGCAGCTTGGACGGCGGGAGGGCCTTTGATACGCAGTATTTT.

This rearrangement joins TRBV7-8 to TRBJ2-5, with D unclear. CDR1 is SGHVS, CDR2 FQNEAQ, per germline. The CDR3 runs to 16 residues. V gave up 5 bases and J gave up 4 bases, with 20 bases separating them. This CDR3 reads CASSPRRVFVGETQYF. The CDR3 DNA reads TGTGCCAGCAGCCCCCGTCGGGTCTTCGTAGGAGAGACCCAGTACTTC. Complete variable domain (other parts from reference TRBV7-8 and TRBJ2-5): GAGVSQSPRYKVAKRGQDVALRCDPISGHVSLFWYQQALGQGPEFLTYFQNEAQLDKSGLPSDRFFAERPEGSVSTLKIQRTQQEDSAVYLCASSPRRVFVGETQYFGPGTRLLVL.

The chain carries TRBV5-1 and TRBJ1-1, with 8 bases matching TRBD1. Losses at the gene ends were 2 bases for V and 4 bases for J; bases not matched to a gene: 4. This CDR3 contains 14 residues. Germline V gene sequence: CDR1 SGHRS, CDR2 YFSETQ. The CDR3 DNA reads TGCGCCAGCAGCTTACGAACAGGGGGCACTGAAGCTTTCTTT. Its translation is CASSLRTGGTEAFF.

In this sample, this clone turned up a few times. The chain uses TRBV19 and TRBJ2-5; 9 nucleotides match TRBD1. Germline CDR1 LNHDA, CDR2 SQIVND (reference sequence). V lost 5 bases and J lost 5; bases outside the gene matches: 3. The CDR3 is 13 amino acids. The CDR3 region is CASSRGTGETQYF. In nucleotides, the CDR3 is TGTGCCAGTAGTCGAGGGACAGGGGAGACCCAGTACTTC.

The chain is built from TRBV15 and TRBJ2-2; D remains unclear. CDR1 is LNHNV and CDR2 is YYDKDF in the germline V gene (reference sequence). The ends were cut back, 1 base at V and 8 bases at J, with 14 bases in the middle. This CDR3 has 15 residues. The CDR3 sequence is CATSRAEPQVGELFF. The CDR3, as DNA: TGTGCCACCAGCAGAGCAGAACCTCAGGTGGGGGAGCTGTTTTTT.

The chain is built from TRBV4-1 and TRBJ1-2; TRBD1 aligns across 7 bases. V shed 3 bases and J 3 bases; nucleotides not matched to a gene: 13. This CDR3 contains 17 residues. Germline V gene data show CDR1 as MGHRA and CDR2 as YSYEKL. CDR3 nucleotide sequence: TGCGCCAGCAGCCATCTAAGGACAGGCAGAATATACTATGGCTACACCTTC. Residues: CASSHLRTGRIYYGYTF.

The chain links TRBV30 to TRBJ2-7; D ambiguous. CDR3 size: 12 residues. The V gene lost 1 base and the J gene lost 3 bases, with 7 bases spanning the gap. Germline assignment: CDR1 GTSNPN and CDR2 SVGIG (reference sequence). CDR3 region: CAWSATNYEQYF. The CDR3 nucleotides are TGTGCCTGGAGTGCCACTAACTACGAGCAGTACTTC.

This rearrangement joins TRBV28 to TRBJ1-5; the D is unclear. Per germline, CDR1 MDHEN and CDR2 SYDVKM. V was cut by 6 bases and J by 12 bases, with 3 bases left in between. CDR3 length: 8 residues. CDR3 DNA sequence: TGTGCCAGCAGCTACCAGCATTTT. This sequence encodes CASSYQHF.

The chain is built from TRBV16 and TRBJ1-1; perhaps TRBD1 as D (5 bases). V was trimmed by 4 bases and J by 8 bases, leaving 11 bases between them. The germline gives CDR1 KGHSY, CDR2 FQNENV. The CDR3 consists of 12 residues. CDR3 sequence: CASSPMTAEAFF. The CDR3 DNA reads TGTGCCAGCAGCCCGATGACAGCAGAAGCTTTCTTT.

The chain links TRBV28 to TRBJ1-1; D is uncertain. The CDR3 length is 15 residues. V lost 7 bases, J lost 4 bases, and 19 bases lay in between. Germline V gene sequence: CDR1 MDHEN, CDR2 SYDVKM. The CDR3 is CASNQAAGAVTEAFF. CDR3 nucleotide sequence: TGTGCCAGCAACCAAGCGGCCGGTGCGGTCACTGAAGCTTTCTTT.

The CDR3 is CASSGGNTQYF. The CDR3 DNA sequence: TGTGCCAGCAGCGGCGGGAATACGCAGTATTTT. V usage is TRBV11-3 and J usage is TRBJ2-3, with TRBD2 as a possible D gene (6 bases). CDR1 is SGHNT, CDR2 YENEEA, per germline. The V end lost 5 bases, the J end lost 7 bases, and 7 bases lay between the germline ends. The CDR3 runs 11 residues.

This rearrangement joins TRBV7-3 to TRBJ2-2; 11 nucleotides agree with TRBD2. The ends lost 4 bases at V and 4 bases at J; junction bases unmatched: 8. The CDR3 is 17 residues long. Looked up from germline, CDR1 is SGHTA and CDR2 is FQGTGA. The CDR3 nucleotides read TGTGCCAGCAGCTCCTCTGCGCTAGCGGGAGGCACCGGGGAGCTGTTTTTT. It encodes CASSSSALAGGTGELFF. The entire variable domain, with the rest obtained from reference TRBV7-3 and TRBJ2-2, is as follows: GAGVSQTPSNKVTEKGKYVELRCDPISGHTALYWYRQSLGQGPEFLIYFQGTGAADDSGLPNDRFFAVRPEGSVSTLKIQRTERGDSAVYLCASSSSALAGGTGELFFGEGSRLTVL.

This clone has just a few counts. The chain links TRBV18 to TRBJ1-1, with D maybe TRBD1 (6 bases). Looked up from germline, CDR1 is KGHSH and CDR2 is LQKENI. V was clipped by 3 bases and J by 5 bases, with 13 bases between them. This CDR3 region has 14 residues. CDR3 loop: CASSPAGVGTEAFF. In nucleotides, the CDR3 is TGTGCCAGCTCACCTGCAGGGGTTGGGACTGAAGCTTTCTTT.

This clone appeared a single time. The chain carries TRBV6-1 and TRBJ2-7, with D possibly being TRBD2 (5 bases). Germline V CDR1 and CDR2: MNHNS, SASEGT. Trimming shortened V by 5 bases and J by 3 bases, and 17 bases separated the two germline ends. The CDR3 consists of 15 residues. The CDR3 region is CASSPGRRDYYEQYF. The CDR3 DNA reads TGTGCCAGCAGTCCCGGACGAAGAGACTACTACGAGCAGTACTTC.

This clone has just a few counts. The chain recombines TRBV7-8 with TRBJ1-2; D perhaps matches TRBD1 (5 bases). Trimming removed 0 bases at V and 4 bases at J, with 12 bases between. The CDR3 has 15 amino acids. CDR1 is SGHVS, CDR2 FQNEAQ, per germline. As DNA, the CDR3 is TGTGCCAGCAGCTTAGCGGAGGGGATCGGCTATGGCTACACCTTC. Encoded protein: CASSLAEGIGYGYTF. Complete variable domain (other parts from reference TRBV7-8 and TRBJ1-2): GAGVSQSPRYKVAKRGQDVALRCDPISGHVSLFWYQQALGQGPEFLTYFQNEAQLDKSGLPSDRFFAERPEGSVSTLKIQRTQQEDSAVYLCASSLAEGIGYGYTFGSGTRLTVV.

The chain is built from TRBV11-3 and TRBJ2-3, with D maybe TRBD1 (5 bases). The CDR3 contains 13 residues. Per the germline V gene, CDR1 is SGHNT and CDR2 is YENEEA. Trimming shortened V by 7 bases and J by 2 bases, and 10 bases separated the two germline ends. CDR3 DNA sequence: TGTGCCAGCAAAGACAGTAACACAGATACGCAGTATTTT. It translates to CASKDSNTDTQYF.

The chain recombines TRBV30 with TRBJ1-2, with TRBD1 matching over 8 bases. With V trimmed by 5 bases and J by 3 bases, 5 bases remained unmatched. From germline, CDR1 is GTSNPN and CDR2 SVGIG (reference sequence). The CDR3 is 13 amino acids. In DNA, the CDR3 is TGTGCCTGGCGGGGACAGGCTTACTATGGCTACACCTTC. This encodes CAWRGQAYYGYTF.

The chain joins TRBV30 to TRBJ2-1, with D possibly matching TRBD2 (6 bases). The ends were cut back, 1 base at V and 7 bases at J, with 14 bases in the middle. The CDR3 contains 14 residues. CDR1 is GTSNPN and CDR2 is SVGIG in the germline V gene (reference sequence). The CDR3 spells CAWSASTSDNEQFF. CDR3 DNA sequence: TGTGCCTGGAGTGCCTCGACTAGTGATAATGAGCAGTTCTTC.

For the CDR3, the DNA is TGTGCCAGCAGCAAGGGACAGGAGCCACGCAATGAGCAGTTCTTC. This encodes CASSKGQEPRNEQFF. The V call is TRBV5-4, the J call TRBJ2-1; 8 bases are a match to TRBD1. In germline, CDR1 is SGHNT, CDR2 YYREEE (reference sequence). The J segment lost 6 bases and the V segment lost 4 bases, leaving 9 bases of the junction unmatched. This CDR3 is 15 amino acids long.

This clone was seen more than once but under ten times. This chain connects TRBV5-1 to TRBJ2-7, with TRBD2 matching over 10 bases. The CDR3 runs 16 residues. Germline loops: CDR1 SGHRS, CDR2 YFSETQ. Trimming cost V 2 bases and J 0 bases; bases outside gene matches: 5. The DNA for the CDR3 is TGCGCCAGCAGCTTTACTAGCGGGGCTATCTCCTACGAGCAGTACTTC. It encodes CASSFTSGAISYEQYF.